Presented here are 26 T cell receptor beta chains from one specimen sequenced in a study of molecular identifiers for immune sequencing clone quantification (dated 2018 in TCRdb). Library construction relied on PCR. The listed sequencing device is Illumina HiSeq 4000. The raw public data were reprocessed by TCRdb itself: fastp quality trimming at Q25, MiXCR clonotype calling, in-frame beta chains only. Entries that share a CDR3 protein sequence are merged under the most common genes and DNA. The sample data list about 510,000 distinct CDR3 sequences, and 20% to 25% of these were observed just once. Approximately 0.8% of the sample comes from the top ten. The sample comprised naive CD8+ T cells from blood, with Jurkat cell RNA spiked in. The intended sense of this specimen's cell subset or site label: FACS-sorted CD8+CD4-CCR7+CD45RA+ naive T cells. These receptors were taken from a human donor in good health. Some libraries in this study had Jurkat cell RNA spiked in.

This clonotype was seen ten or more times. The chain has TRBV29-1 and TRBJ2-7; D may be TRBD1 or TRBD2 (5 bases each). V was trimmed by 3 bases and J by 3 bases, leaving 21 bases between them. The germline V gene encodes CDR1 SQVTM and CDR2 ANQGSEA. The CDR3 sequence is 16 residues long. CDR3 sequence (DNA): TGCAGCGTTGAGCGGATTGGGTCGGGGCAGGTCTACGAGCAGTACTTC. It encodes CSVERIGSGQVYEQYF.

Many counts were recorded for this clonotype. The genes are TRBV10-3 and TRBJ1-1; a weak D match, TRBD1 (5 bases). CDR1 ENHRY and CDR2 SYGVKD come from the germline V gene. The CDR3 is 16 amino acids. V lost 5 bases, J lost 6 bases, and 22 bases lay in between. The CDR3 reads CAISIYSQGLGAEAFF. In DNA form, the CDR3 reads TGTGCCATCAGTATCTATTCCCAAGGTCTAGGGGCTGAAGCTTTCTTT.

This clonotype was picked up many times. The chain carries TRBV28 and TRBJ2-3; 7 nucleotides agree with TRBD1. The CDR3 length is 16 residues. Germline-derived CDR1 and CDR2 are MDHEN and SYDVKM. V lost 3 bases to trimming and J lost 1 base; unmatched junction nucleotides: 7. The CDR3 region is CASSLGTVSGTDTQYF. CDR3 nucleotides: TGTGCCAGCAGTTTGGGGACAGTTAGTGGCACAGATACGCAGTATTTT.

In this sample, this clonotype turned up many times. The CDR3 protein is CASSWPGLKLEEFF. CDR3 DNA sequence: TGTGCCAGCAGCTGGCCGGGACTCAAATTGGAGGAGTTCTTC. V is TRBV5-5 and J is TRBJ2-1, with D perhaps matching TRBD2 (6 bases). The CDR3 is 14 residues long. V shed 3 bases and J shed 14 bases, with 21 bases lying between them. Germline lookup yields CDR1 SGHKS and CDR2 YYEKEE (reference sequence). Full variable domain (outside the CDR3, taken from reference TRBV5-5 and TRBJ2-1): DAGVTQSPTHLIKTRGQQVTLRCSPISGHKSVSWYQQVLGQGPQFIFQYYEKEERGRGNFPDRFSARQFPNYSSELNVNALLLGDSALYLCASSWPGLKLEEFFGPGTRLTVL.

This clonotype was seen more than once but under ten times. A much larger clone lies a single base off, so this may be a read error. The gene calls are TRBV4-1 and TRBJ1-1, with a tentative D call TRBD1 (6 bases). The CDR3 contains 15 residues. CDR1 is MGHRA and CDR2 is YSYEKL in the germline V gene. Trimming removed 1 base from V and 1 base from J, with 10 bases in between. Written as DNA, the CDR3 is TGCGCCAGCAGCCAAGTCTACAGGGAGAACACTGAAGCTTTCTTT. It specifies CASSQVYRENTEAFF.

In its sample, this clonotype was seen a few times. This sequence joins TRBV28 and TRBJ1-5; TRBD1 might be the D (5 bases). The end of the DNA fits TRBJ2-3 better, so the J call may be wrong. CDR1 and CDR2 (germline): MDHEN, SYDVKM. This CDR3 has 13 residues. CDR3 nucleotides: TGTGCCAGCAGCCCCAGCCCCAGGGCGCCCCAGTATTTT. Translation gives CASSPSPRAPQYF.

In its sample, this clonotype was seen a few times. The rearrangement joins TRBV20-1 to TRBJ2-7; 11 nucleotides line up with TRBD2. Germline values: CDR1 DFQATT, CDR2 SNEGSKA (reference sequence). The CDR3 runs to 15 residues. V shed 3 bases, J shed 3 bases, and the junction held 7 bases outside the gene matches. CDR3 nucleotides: TGCAGTGCTAGTCTACTAGCGGGAGTTCGCTACGAGCAGTACTTC. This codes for CSASLLAGVRYEQYF.

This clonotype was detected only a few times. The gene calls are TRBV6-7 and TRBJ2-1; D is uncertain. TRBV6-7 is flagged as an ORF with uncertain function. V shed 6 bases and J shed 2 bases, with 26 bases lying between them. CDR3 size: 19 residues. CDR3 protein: CASSSRGADTIIPYNEQFF. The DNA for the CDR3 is TGTGCCAGCAGCTCCCGAGGCGCGGATACAATAATACCCTACAATGAGCAGTTCTTC.

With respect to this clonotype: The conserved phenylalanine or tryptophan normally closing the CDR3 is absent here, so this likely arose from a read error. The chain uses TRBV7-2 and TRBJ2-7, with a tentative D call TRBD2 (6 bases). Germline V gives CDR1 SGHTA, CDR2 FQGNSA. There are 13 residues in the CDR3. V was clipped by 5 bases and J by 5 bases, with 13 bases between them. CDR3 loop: CASSPTGVHEQYS. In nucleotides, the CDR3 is TGTGCCAGCAGCCCCACGGGAGTCCACGAGCAGTACTCC.

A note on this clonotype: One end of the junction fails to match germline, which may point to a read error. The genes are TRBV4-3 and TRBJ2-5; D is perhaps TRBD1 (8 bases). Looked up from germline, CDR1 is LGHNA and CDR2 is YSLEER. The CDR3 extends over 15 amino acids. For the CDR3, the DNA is TGCGCCAGCAGCCCCGGACAGGGAGGGCAAGAGACCCATTACTTC. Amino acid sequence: CASSPGQGGQETHYF.

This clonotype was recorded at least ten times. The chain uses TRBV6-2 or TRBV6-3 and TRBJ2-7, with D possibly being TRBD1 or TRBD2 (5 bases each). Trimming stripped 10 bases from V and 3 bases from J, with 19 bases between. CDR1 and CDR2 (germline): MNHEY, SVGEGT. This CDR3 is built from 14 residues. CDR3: CATRPRDANYEQYF. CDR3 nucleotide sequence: TGTGCCACCCGCCCAAGGGACGCAAACTACGAGCAGTACTTC.

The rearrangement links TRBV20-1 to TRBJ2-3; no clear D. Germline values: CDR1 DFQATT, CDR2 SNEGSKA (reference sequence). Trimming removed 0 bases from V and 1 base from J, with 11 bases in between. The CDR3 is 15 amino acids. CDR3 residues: CSARDSLGRTDTQYF. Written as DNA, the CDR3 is TGCAGTGCTAGAGATTCGTTAGGGCGCACAGATACGCAGTATTTT.

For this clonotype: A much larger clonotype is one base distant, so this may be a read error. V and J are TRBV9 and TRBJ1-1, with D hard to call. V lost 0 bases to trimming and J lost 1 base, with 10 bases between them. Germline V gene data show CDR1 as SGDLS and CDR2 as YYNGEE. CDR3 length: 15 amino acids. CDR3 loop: CASSVDISSNTEAFF. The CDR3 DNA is TGTGCCAGCAGCGTAGATATTAGTTCGAACACTGAAGCTTTCTTT.

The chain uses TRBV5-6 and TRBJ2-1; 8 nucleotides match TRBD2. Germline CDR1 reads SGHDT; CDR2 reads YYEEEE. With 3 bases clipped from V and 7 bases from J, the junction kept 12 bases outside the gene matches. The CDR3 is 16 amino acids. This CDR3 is CASSWKSGSRLNEQFF. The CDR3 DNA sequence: TGTGCCAGCAGCTGGAAAAGCGGGAGTCGGTTAAATGAGCAGTTCTTC.

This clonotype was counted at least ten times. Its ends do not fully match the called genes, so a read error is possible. This CDR3 reads CASSPSGGADTQYF. DNA for the CDR3: TGTGCCAGCAGCCCTAGCGGGGGGGCAGATACGCAGTATTTT. The gene calls are TRBV4-1 and TRBJ2-3; 12 bases agree with TRBD2. Germline V CDR1 and CDR2: MGHRA, YSYEKL. This CDR3 spans 14 amino acids.

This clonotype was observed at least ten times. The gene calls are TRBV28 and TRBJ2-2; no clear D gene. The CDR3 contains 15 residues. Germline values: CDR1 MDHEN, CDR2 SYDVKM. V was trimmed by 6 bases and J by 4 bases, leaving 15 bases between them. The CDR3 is CASSSTAVPTGELFF. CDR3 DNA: TGTGCCAGCAGCTCCACTGCAGTACCCACCGGGGAGCTGTTTTTT.

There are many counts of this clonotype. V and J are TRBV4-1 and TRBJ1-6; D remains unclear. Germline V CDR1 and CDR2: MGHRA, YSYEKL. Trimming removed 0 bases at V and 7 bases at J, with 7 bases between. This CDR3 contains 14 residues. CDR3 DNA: TGCGCCAGCAGCCAAGAGGGCAGGAATTCACCCCTCCACTTT. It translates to CASSQEGRNSPLHF.

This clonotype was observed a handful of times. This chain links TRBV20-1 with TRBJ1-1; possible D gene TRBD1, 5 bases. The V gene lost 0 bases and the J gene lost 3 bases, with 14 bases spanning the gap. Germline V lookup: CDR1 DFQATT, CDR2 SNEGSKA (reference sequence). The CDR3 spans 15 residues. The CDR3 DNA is TGCAGTGCTAGAGATCAGGATGAGGGGTACACTGAAGCTTTCTTT. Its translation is CSARDQDEGYTEAFF.

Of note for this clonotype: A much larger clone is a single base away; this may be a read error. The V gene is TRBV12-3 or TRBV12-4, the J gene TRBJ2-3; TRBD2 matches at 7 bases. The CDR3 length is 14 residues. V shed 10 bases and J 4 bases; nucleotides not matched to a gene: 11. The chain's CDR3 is CATNGRFRADTQYF. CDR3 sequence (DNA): TGTGCCACCAACGGGAGGTTTAGGGCAGATACGCAGTATTTT.

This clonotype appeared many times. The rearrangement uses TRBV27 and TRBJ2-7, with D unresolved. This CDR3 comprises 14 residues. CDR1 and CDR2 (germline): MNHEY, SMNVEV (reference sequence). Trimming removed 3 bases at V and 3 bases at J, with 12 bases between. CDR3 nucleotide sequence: TGTGCCAGCAGTTTCGGACCGATGAGCTACGAGCAGTACTTC. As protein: CASSFGPMSYEQYF.

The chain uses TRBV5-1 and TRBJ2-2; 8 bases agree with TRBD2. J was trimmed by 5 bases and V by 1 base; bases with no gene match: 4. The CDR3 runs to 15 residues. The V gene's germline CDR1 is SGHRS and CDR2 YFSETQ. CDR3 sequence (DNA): TGCGCCAGCAGCTTGAGGGCGGGAGGAACCGGGGAGCTGTTTTTT. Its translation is CASSLRAGGTGELFF.

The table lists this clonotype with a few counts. The CDR3 bases are TGTGCCAGCAGTTATCTCGGGTTTTCTGGGGCCAACGTCCTGACTTTC. Translated, it gives CASSYLGFSGANVLTF. The chain uses TRBV27 and TRBJ2-6; D is undetermined. With 4 bases removed from V and 1 base from J, the gap between germline ends came to 11 bases. The CDR3 has 16 residues. Germline V gene sequence: CDR1 MNHEY, CDR2 SMNVEV (reference sequence).

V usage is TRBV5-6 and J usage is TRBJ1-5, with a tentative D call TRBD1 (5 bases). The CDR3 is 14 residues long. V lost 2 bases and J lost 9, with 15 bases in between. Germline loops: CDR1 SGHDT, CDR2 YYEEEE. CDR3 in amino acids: CASSFLGQGPPQHF. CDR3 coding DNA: TGTGCCAGCAGCTTTCTCGGCCAGGGTCCGCCCCAGCATTTT.

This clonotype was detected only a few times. The CDR3 sequence: CASTTSASYNEQFF. CDR3 sequence (DNA): TGCGCCAGCACAACTAGCGCCTCCTACAATGAGCAGTTCTTC. The J gene is TRBJ2-1, the V gene TRBV10-2, with 7 bases matching TRBD2. CDR1 and CDR2 (germline): WSHSY, SAAADI. The CDR3 totals 14 residues. After removal of 7 bases from V and 0 bases from J, the junction contained 3 bases not matched to a gene.

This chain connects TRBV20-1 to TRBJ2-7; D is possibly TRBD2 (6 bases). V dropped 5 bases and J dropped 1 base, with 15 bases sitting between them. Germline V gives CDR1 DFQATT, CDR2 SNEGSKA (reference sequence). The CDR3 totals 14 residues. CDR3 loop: CSAGGRGGSYEQYF. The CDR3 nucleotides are TGCAGTGCTGGGGGACGGGGAGGTTCCTACGAGCAGTACTTC.

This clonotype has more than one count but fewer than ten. In DNA form, the CDR3 reads TGCGCCAGCAGTGAGTCGAGAAGCGGGGGTCCGCAAGAGACCCAGTACTTC. The encoded protein is CASSESRSGGPQETQYF. V usage is TRBV10-2 and J usage is TRBJ2-5, with 8 bases aligning to TRBD2. V gave up 0 bases and J gave up 2 bases; unmatched junction bases: 8. CDR3 length: 17 amino acids. Germline V CDR1 and CDR2: WSHSY, SAAADI.